These 13 T cell receptor beta chains share one sample of origin, sequenced in a study of T cells in Graves' hyperthyroidism and ophthalmopathy. RNA transcripts provided the source from which TCR beta CDR3 regions were amplified. First-round RT-PCR targeting the TCR CDR3 was performed with the HTBI primer set. MiXCR was run by TCRdb on the multiplex PCR reads, yielding one entry per CDR3 protein. The sample contains approximately 410,000 distinct CDR3 sequences, approximately 14% of which appear only once. The specimen was blood. The receptors here all came from a woman in her late teens or twenties with Graves' hyperthyroidism.

This clonotype showed up many times. This sequence joins TRBV30 and TRBJ2-3; possible D gene TRBD2, 6 bases. CDR3 size: 15 residues. V was pared by 0 bases and J by 1 base, with 11 bases between. Germline-derived CDR1 and CDR2 are GTSNPN and SVGIG (reference sequence). The CDR3 DNA is TGTGCCTGGAGTGTATCGTCTAGCGGCACAGATACGCAGTATTTT. Protein sequence: CAWSVSSSGTDTQYF.

Of note for this clonotype: This could be a read error, since a much larger clone is one nucleotide away. This chain joins TRBV30 and TRBJ1-2, with D unclear. CDR3 length equals 13 residues. Trimming left V 5 bases short and J 5 bases short, with 15 bases between. The germline V gene has CDR1 GTSNPN and CDR2 SVGIG (reference sequence). CDR3 in amino acids: CAWENMGGYGYTF. Here the CDR3 DNA reads TGTGCCTGGGAAAACATGGGAGGGTATGGCTACACCTTC.

There are many counts of this clonotype. The chain is built from TRBV20-1 and TRBJ2-3; a possible D gene is TRBD2 (5 bases). This CDR3 has 14 residues. V was trimmed by 4 bases and J by 4 bases, leaving 15 bases between them. Germline CDR1 reads DFQATT; CDR2 reads SNEGSKA (reference sequence). The CDR3 DNA follows: TGCAGTGCTATATTCTACGGAGGATCAGATACGCAGTATTTT. Its translation: CSAIFYGGSDTQYF.

At least ten counts were recorded for this clonotype. The chain carries TRBV27 and TRBJ2-7, with D perhaps TRBD1 (6 bases). Germline V lookup: CDR1 MNHEY, CDR2 SMNVEV (reference sequence). This CDR3 region has 14 residues. The ends were cut back, 6 bases at V and 2 bases at J, with 14 bases in the middle. CDR3 bases: TGTGCCAGCAGACAGGGAGTAACAACCTACGAGCAGTACTTC. It translates to CASRQGVTTYEQYF.

This clonotype has more than one count but fewer than ten. V gene TRBV30 combines with J gene TRBJ1-2; D uncertain. Trimming removed 4 bases from V and 7 bases from J, with 7 bases in between. The CDR3 has 10 residues. The germline V gene has CDR1 GTSNPN and CDR2 SVGIG (reference sequence). This CDR3 reads CAWKTAGYTF. For the CDR3, the DNA is TGTGCCTGGAAGACGGCTGGCTACACCTTC.

Note on this clonotype: Possible read error: a much larger clone is one base away. The chain uses TRBV12-3 or TRBV12-4 and TRBJ1-2; a weak D match, TRBD1 (5 bases). The CDR3 has 14 amino acids. This chain's CDR3 is CTSSRLRARYGYTF. CDR3 nucleotides: TGTACCAGCAGCCGGCTCAGGGCCCGCTATGGCTACACCTTC.

This clonotype was seen ten or more times. The rearrangement links TRBV3-1 to TRBJ2-3; tentatively, D is TRBD1 (6 bases). Germline V CDR1 and CDR2: LGHDT, YNNKEL (reference sequence). V lost 4 bases, J lost 5 bases, and 13 bases lay in between. This CDR3 is 14 amino acids long. The CDR3 sequence is CASSPGQFRDTQYF. The CDR3 DNA sequence: TGTGCCAGCAGCCCCGGACAGTTCAGAGATACGCAGTATTTT.

This clonotype occurred once. The V call is TRBV2, the J call TRBJ2-7; 9 bases agree with TRBD1. In germline, CDR1 is SNHLY, CDR2 FYNNEI. With V trimmed by 11 bases and J by 5 bases, 13 bases remained unmatched. The CDR3 is 14 residues long. The CDR3 loop is CAAAVGDRVDEQYF. CDR3 bases: TGTGCCGCCGCAGTGGGGGACAGGGTAGACGAGCAGTACTTC. Full variable domain (outside the CDR3, taken from reference TRBV2 and TRBJ2-7): EPEVTQTPSHQVTQMGQEVILRCVPISNHLYFYWYRQILGQKVEFLVSFYNNEISEKSEIFDDQFSVERPDGSNFTLKIRSTKLEDSAMYFCAAAVGDRVDEQYFGPGTRLTVT.

V is TRBV24-1 and J is TRBJ2-3; TRBD1 aligns across 9 bases. The CDR3 covers 15 residues. CDR1 KGHDR and CDR2 SFDVKD come from the germline V gene. V shed 3 bases, J shed 6 bases, and the junction held 6 bases outside the gene matches. The CDR3 DNA is TGTGCCACCAGTGATACAGGGGGCGGAAAGGATACGCAGTATTTT. Encoded protein: CATSDTGGGKDTQYF.

The genes are TRBV11-1 and TRBJ2-3; 8 bases agree with TRBD2. V gave up 5 bases and J gave up 3 bases; unmatched junction bases: 13. There are 17 residues in the CDR3. The germline V gene encodes CDR1 SGHAT and CDR2 FQDESV (reference sequence). This CDR3 reads CASSQDMLAGSTDTQYF. The CDR3 DNA follows: TGTGCCAGCAGCCAAGATATGCTAGCGGGTTCAACAGATACGCAGTATTTT.

The sample holds a few counts of this clonotype. J is TRBJ1-4 and V is TRBV6-2 or TRBV6-3; D may be TRBD1 (5 bases). The germline gives CDR1 MNHEY, CDR2 SVGEGT. Trimming removed 7 bases at V and 0 bases at J, with 12 bases between. The CDR3 is 15 residues long. As DNA, the CDR3 is TGTGCCAGCATCAGGAGAGGGGCAACTAATGAAAAACTGTTTTTT. As protein: CASIRRGATNEKLFF.

Only a few counts were recorded for this clonotype. V and J are TRBV9 and TRBJ1-3, with a weak D call TRBD1 (6 bases). The CDR3 covers 16 residues. The germline V gene has CDR1 SGDLS and CDR2 YYNGEE. V dropped 4 bases and J dropped 1 base, with 15 bases sitting between them. The CDR3 region has the DNA TGTGCCAGCAGCCCGGGGGGAGGGGGTTCTGGAAACACCATATATTTT. Its translation is CASSPGGGGSGNTIYF.

V usage is TRBV7-8 and J usage is TRBJ1-1; no clear D gene. V shed 1 base and J shed 8 bases, with 5 bases lying between them. Germline CDR1 reads SGHVS; CDR2 reads FQNEAQ. The CDR3 is 11 residues long. The chain's CDR3 is CASSLEREAFF. The CDR3 region has the DNA TGTGCCAGCAGCTTAGAGCGGGAAGCTTTCTTT.